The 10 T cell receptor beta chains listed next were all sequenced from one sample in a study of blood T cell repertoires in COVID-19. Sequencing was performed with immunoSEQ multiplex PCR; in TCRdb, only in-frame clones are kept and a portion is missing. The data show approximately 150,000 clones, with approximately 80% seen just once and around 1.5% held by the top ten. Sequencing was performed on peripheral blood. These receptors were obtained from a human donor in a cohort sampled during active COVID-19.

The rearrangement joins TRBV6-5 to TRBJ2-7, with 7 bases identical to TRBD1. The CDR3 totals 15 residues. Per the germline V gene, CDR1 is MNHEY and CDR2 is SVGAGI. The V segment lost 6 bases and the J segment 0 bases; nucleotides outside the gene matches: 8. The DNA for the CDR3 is TGTGCCAGCAGACCACCCCGACAGGGCTCCTACGAGCAGTACTTC. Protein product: CASRPPRQGSYEQYF.

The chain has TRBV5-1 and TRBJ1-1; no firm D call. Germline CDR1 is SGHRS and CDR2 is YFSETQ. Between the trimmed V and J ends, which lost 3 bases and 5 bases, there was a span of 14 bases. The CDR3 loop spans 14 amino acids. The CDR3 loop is CASSSQDGKTEAFF. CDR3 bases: TGCGCCAGCAGCTCCCAGGATGGTAAAACTGAAGCTTTCTTT.

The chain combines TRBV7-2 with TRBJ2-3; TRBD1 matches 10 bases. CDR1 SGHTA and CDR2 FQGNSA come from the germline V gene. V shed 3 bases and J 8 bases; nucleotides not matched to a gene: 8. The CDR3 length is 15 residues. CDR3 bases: TGTGCCAGCAGCTTCCGGGACAGGGGTTTGGGTACGCAGTATTTT. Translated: CASSFRDRGLGTQYF.

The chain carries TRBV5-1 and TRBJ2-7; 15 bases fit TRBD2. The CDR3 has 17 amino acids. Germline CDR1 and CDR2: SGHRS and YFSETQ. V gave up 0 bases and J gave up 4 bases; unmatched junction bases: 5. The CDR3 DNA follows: TGCGCCAGCAGCTTGGCGGGACTAGCGGGAGGCGGGTACGAGCAGTACTTC. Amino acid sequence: CASSLAGLAGGGYEQYF.

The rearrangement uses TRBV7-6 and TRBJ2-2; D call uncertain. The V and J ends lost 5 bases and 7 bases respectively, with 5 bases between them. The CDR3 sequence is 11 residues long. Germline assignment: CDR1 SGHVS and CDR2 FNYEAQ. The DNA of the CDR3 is TGTGCCAGCAGCGCCTACGGGGAGCTGTTTTTT. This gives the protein CASSAYGELFF.

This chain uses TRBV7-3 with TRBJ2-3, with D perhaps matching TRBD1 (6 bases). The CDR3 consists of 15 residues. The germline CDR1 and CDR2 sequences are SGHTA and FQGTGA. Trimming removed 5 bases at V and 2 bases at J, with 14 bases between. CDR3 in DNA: TGTGCCAGCAGCGGCCAGACAGGTTTCACAGATACGCAGTATTTT. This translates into CASSGQTGFTDTQYF.

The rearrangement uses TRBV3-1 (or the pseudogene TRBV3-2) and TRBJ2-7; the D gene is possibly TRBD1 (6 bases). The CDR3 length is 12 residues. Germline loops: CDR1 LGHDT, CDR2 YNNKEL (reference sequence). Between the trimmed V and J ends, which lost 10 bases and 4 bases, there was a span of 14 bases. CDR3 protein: CAIASGDYEQYF. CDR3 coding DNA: TGTGCCATTGCGTCAGGGGATTACGAGCAGTACTTC.

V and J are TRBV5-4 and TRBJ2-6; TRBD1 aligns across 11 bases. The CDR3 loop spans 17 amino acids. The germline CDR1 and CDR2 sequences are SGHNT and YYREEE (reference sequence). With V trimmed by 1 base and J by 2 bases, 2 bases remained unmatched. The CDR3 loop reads CASSLWTGGAGANVLTF. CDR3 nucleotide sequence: TGTGCCAGCAGCTTGTGGACAGGGGGCGCTGGGGCCAACGTCCTGACTTTC.

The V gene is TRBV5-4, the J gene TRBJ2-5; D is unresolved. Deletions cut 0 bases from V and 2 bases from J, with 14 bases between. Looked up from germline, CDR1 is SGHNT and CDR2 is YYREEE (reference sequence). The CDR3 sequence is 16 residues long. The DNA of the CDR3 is TGTGCCAGCAGCTTGGGAGGCCAAAGCGTACAAGAGACCCAGTACTTC. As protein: CASSLGGQSVQETQYF.

CDR3 nucleotides: TGTGCCAGCAGCTTAGCGAGCGGGAGGGCGGGGGAGACCCAGTACTTC. Translated, it gives CASSLASGRAGETQYF. The chain couples TRBV7-6 to TRBJ2-5; TRBD2 agrees at 10 bases. The ends lost 0 bases at V and 5 bases at J; junction bases unmatched: 6. Germline-derived CDR1 and CDR2 are SGHVS and FNYEAQ. This CDR3 contains 16 residues.